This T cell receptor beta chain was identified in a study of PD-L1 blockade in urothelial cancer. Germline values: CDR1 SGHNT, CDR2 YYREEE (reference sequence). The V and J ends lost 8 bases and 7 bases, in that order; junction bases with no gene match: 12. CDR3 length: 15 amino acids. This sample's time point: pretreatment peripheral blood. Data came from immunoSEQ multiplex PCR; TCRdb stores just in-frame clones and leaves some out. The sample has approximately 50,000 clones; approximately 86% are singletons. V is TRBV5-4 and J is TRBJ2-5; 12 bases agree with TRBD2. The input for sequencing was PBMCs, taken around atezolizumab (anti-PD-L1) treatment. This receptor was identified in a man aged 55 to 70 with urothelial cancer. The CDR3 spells CASSPSGRDAGTQYF. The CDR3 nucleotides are TGTGCCAGTTCGCCTAGCGGGAGGGACGCAGGGACCCAGTACTTC.